Below, 5 T cell receptor beta chains from the same sample are listed, as sequenced in a study of identical twins (dated by TCRdb to about 2016). The library was generated by 5' RACE. The data were produced on an Illumina HiSeq 2000. TCRdb's own reprocessing of the public reads used fastp at Q25 and MiXCR and kept productive beta chains. Rows are combined by CDR3 protein, so each entry shows the most common genes and DNA. For this sample the table gives roughly 350,000 distinct CDR3 sequences, of which 9% were detected only once. The ten largest make up more than 8% of the sample. The source material was naive T cells sorted from blood. The label giving this sample's cell subset or site can be read as: cells isolated with a human naive T-cell isolation kit. Receptor source: a woman in her fifties or sixties in good health.

This clonotype has a handful of counts. This chain links TRBV10-3 with TRBJ2-3; the D gene is possibly TRBD1 (6 bases). V lost 8 bases to trimming and J lost 1 base, with 16 bases between them. This CDR3 has 15 residues. Germline lookup yields CDR1 ENHRY and CDR2 SYGVKD. In DNA, the CDR3 is TGTGCCATCCGTGTTTGGCACAGGGGCACAGATACGCAGTATTTT. This sequence encodes CAIRVWHRGTDTQYF.

V gene TRBV6-6 combines with J gene TRBJ2-1; a weak D match, TRBD1 (5 bases). The ends were cut back, 0 bases at V and 12 bases at J, with 24 bases in the middle. The CDR3 covers 17 residues. Germline lookup yields CDR1 MNHNY and CDR2 SVGAGI (reference sequence). The CDR3 coding sequence is TGTGCCAGCAGTTACTCGATCCAGGGCGAGGCACTGTTAGGGCAGTTCTTC. Residues: CASSYSIQGEALLGQFF.

This clonotype was seen more than once but under ten times. The chain combines TRBV12-3 or TRBV12-4 with TRBJ2-5, with D possibly TRBD1 on 5 matching bases. Trimming removed 5 bases from V and 4 bases from J, with 14 bases in between. The CDR3 is 14 residues long. CDR3 in DNA: TGTGCCAGCAGTCCATCAGGGAATCGAGAGACCCAGTACTTC. Its protein product is CASSPSGNRETQYF.

This clonotype is large within its sample. The chain has TRBV5-1 and TRBJ2-1; 8 bases line up with TRBD2. The CDR3 contains 15 residues. From germline, CDR1 is SGHRS and CDR2 YFSETQ. Germline trimming cut 3 bases from V and 2 bases from J; bases unmatched to any gene: 4. For the CDR3, the DNA is TGCGCCAGCAGCTCGGGACTAGGACCCTACAATGAGCAGTTCTTC. Its protein product is CASSSGLGPYNEQFF.

In this sample, this clonotype turned up many times. The rearrangement uses TRBV11-2 and TRBJ2-2, with D possibly being TRBD1 (6 bases). The CDR3 loop spans 13 amino acids. The germline V gene encodes CDR1 SGHAT and CDR2 FQNNGV. The V end was cut by 6 bases, the J end by 5 bases, with 10 bases between. The CDR3 sequence is CASRSTGTGELFF. The CDR3 nucleotides read TGTGCCAGCAGGTCTACAGGGACCGGGGAGCTGTTTTTT.